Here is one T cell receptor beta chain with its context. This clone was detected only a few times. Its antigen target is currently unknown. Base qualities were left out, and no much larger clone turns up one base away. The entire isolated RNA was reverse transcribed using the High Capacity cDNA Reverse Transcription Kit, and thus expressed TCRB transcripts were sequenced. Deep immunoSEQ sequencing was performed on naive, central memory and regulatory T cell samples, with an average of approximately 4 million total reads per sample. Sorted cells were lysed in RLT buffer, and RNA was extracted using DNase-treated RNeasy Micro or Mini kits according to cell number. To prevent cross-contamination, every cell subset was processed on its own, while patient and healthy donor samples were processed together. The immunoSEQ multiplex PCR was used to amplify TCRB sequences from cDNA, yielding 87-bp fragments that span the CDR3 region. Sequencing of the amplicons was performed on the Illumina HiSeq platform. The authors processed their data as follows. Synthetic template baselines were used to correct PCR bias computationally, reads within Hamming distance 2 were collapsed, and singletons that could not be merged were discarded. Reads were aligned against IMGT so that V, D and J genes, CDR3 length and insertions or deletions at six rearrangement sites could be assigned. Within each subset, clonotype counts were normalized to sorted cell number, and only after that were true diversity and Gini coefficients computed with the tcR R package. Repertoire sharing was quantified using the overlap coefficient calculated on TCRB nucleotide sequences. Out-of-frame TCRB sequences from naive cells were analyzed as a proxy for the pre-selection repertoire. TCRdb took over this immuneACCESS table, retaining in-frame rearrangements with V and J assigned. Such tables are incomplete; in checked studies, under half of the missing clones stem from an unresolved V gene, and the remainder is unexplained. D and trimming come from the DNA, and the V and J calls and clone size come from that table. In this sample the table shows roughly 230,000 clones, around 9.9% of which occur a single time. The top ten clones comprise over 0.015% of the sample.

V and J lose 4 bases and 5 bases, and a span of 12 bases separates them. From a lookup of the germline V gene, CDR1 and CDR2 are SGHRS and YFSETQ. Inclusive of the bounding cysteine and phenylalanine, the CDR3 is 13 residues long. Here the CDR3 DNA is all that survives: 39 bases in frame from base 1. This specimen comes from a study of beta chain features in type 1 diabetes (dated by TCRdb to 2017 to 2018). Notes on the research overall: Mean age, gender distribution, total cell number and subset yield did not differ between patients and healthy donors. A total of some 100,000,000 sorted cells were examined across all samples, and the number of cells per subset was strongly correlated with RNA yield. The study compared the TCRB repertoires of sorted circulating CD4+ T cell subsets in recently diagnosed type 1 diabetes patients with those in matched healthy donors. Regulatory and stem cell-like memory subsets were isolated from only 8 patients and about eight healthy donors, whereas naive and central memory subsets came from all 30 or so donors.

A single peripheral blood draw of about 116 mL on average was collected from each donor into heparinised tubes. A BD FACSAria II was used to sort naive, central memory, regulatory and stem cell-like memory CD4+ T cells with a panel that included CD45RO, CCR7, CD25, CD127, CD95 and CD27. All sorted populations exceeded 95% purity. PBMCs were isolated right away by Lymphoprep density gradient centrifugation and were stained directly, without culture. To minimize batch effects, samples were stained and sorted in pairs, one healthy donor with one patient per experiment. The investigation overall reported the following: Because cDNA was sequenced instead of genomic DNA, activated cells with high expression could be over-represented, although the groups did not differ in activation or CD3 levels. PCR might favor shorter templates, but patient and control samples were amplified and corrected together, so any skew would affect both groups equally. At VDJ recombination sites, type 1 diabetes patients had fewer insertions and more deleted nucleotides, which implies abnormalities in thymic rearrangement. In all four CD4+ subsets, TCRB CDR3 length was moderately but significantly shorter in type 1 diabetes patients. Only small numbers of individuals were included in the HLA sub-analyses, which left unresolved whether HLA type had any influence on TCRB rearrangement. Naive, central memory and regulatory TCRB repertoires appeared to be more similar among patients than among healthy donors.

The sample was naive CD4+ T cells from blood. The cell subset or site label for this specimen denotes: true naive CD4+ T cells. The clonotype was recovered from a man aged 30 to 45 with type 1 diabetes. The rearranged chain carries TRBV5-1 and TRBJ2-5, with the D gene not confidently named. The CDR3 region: CASSQAGWETQYF. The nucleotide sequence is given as TGCGCCAGCAGCCAGGCAGGATGGGAGACCCAGTACTTC.